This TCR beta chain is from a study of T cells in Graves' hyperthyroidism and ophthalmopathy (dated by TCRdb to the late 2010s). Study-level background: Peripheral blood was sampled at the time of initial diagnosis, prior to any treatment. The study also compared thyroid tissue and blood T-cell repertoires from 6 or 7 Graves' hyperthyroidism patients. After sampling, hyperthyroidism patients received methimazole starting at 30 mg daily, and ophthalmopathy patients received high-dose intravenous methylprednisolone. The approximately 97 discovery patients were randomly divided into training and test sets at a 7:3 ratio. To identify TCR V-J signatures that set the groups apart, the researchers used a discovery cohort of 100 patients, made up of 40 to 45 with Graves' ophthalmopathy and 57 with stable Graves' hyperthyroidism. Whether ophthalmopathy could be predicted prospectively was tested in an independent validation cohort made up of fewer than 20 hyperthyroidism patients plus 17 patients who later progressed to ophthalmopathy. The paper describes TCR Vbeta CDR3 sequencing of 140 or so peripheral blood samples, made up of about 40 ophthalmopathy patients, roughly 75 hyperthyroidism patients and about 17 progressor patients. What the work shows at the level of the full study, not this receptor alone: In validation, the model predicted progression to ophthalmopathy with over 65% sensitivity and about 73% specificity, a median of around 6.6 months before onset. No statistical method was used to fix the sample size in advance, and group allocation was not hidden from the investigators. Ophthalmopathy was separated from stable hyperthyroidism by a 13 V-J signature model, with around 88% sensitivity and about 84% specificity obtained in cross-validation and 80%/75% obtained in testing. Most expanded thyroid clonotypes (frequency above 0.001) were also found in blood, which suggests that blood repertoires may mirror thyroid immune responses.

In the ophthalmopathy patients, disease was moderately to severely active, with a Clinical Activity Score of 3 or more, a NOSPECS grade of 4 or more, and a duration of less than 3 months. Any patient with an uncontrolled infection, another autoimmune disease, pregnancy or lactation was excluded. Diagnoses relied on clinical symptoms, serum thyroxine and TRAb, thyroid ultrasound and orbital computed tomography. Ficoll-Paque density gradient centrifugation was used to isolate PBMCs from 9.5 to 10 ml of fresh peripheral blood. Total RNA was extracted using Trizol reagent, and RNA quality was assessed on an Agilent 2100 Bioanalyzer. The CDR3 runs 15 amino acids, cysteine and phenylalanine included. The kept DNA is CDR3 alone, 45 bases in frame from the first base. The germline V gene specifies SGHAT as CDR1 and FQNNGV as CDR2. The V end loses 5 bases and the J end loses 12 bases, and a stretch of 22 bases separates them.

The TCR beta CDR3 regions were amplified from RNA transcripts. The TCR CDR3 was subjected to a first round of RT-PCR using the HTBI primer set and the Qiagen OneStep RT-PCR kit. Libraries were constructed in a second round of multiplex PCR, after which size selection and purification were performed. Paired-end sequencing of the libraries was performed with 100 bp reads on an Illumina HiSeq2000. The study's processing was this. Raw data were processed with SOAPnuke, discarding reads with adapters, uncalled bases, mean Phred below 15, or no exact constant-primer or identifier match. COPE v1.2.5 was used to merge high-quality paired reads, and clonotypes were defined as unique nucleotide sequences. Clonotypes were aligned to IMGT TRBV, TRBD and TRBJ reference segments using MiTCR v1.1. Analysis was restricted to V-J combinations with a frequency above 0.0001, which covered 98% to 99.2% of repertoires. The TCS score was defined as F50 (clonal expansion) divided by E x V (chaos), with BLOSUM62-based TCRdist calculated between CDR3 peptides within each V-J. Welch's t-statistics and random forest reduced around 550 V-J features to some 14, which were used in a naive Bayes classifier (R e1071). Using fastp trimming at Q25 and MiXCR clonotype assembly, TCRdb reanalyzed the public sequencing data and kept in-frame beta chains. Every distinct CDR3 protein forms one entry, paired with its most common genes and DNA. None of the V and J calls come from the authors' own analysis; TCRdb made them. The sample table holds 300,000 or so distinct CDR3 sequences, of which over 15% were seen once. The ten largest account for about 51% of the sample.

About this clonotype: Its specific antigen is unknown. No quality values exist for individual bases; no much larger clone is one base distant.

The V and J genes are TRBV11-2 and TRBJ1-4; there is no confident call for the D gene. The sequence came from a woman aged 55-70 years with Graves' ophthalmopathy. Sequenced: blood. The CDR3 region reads CASSPGSPLGSELFF. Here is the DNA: TGTGCCAGCAGCCCCGGTTCTCCCTTAGGGTCGGAACTGTTTTTT.